Listed below are T cell receptor beta chains from one sample, sequenced in a study of blood T cell repertoires in COVID-19. The data were produced by immunoSEQ multiplex PCR, yet TCRdb's version contains in-frame clones alone and is incomplete. The sample lists about 42,000 clones, approximately 86% occurring once. Sequences were obtained from peripheral blood. These receptors all stem from a man in his 70s with acute or convalescent COVID-19. Each CDR3 is given with its conserved first and last residue. The D gene is left open where the match is weak. The listing skips clone size in some rows; elsewhere it reads once, few, many or a size class.

clone_size	j_call	d_call	v_call	cdr3_aa	cdr3_nt
NA	TRBJ1-4	NA	TRBV19	CASTSGYLTTNEKLFF	TGTGCCAGTACCTCGGGGTACTTGACAACTAATGAAAAACTGTTTTTT
NA	TRBJ1-2	TRBD1	TRBV30	CAWSVLRTGGYGYTF	TGTGCCTGGAGTGTACTACGGACAGGGGGTTATGGCTACACCTTC
NA	TRBJ2-3	TRBD2	TRBV5-1	CASSWGLAGADTQYF	TGCGCCAGCAGCTGGGGACTAGCGGGAGCAGATACGCAGTATTTT
NA	TRBJ2-7	TRBD2	TRBV19	CASSTSGLAAEQYF	TGTGCCAGTAGTACAAGTGGGCTAGCGGCCGAGCAGTACTTC
few	TRBJ2-4	NA	TRBV28	CASSLVYSYSLYF	TGTGCCAGCAGTTTAGTCTACTCGTACTCGCTATACTTC
NA	TRBJ1-1	NA	TRBV6-5	CASSRLRGVNTEAFF	TGTGCCAGCAGTAGATTGCGAGGAGTGAACACTGAAGCTTTCTTT
NA	TRBJ2-5	TRBD2	TRBV25-1	CASSEYARGGETQYF	TGTGCCAGCAGTGAATATGCGCGGGGAGGGGAGACCCAGTACTTC
NA	TRBJ2-5	TRBD2	TRBV3-1/TRBV3-2	CASSQASSSGGAETQYF	TGTGCCAGCAGCCAAGCGTCCTCTAGCGGGGGGGCCGAGACCCAGTACTTC
NA	TRBJ1-4	NA	TRBV19	CASSIGRGGEKLFF	TGTGCCAGTAGTATCGGGAGGGGAGGCGAAAAACTGTTTTTT
NA	TRBJ2-7	TRBD2	TRBV5-1	CASSPTSGRAYEQYF	TGCGCCAGCAGCCCCACTAGCGGGAGGGCGTACGAGCAGTACTTC
NA	TRBJ2-7	NA	TRBV5-6	CASSLEHSYEQYF	TGTGCCAGCAGCTTGGAACATTCCTACGAGCAGTACTTC
NA	TRBJ1-6	NA	TRBV7-3	CASSLSSYNSPLHF	TGTGCCAGCTCCCTGAGCTCCTATAATTCACCCCTCCACTTT
NA	TRBJ2-2	NA	TRBV4-3	CASSQEAAVHYTGELFF	TGCGCCAGCAGCCAAGAGGCGGCGGTACACTACACCGGGGAGCTGTTTTTT
once	TRBJ1-5	NA	TRBV9	CASSFTGTPNQPQHF	TGTGCCAGCAGCTTCACCGGGACACCGAATCAGCCCCAGCATTTT
NA	TRBJ2-3	NA	TRBV5-5	CASSLKGVAILSTDTQYF	TGTGCCAGCAGCTTGAAGGGGGTGGCGATCCTAAGCACAGATACGCAGTATTTT
NA	TRBJ2-5	NA	TRBV7-2	CASSLVAVALETQYF	TGTGCCAGCAGCTTAGTGGCAGTGGCCCTAGAGACCCAGTACTTC
NA	TRBJ2-5	TRBD2	TRBV5-4	CASSQGLAGETQYF	TGTGCCAGCAGCCAGGGACTAGCGGGAGAGACCCAGTACTTC
NA	TRBJ2-5	TRBD2	TRBV20-1	CSASGLAGVRYQETQYF	TGCAGTGCTAGTGGACTAGCGGGGGTCAGATACCAAGAGACCCAGTACTTC
NA	TRBJ1-4	TRBD1	TRBV5-5	CASSLGQGIEKLFF	TGTGCCAGCAGCTTGGGACAGGGGATCGAAAAACTGTTTTTT
few	TRBJ1-2	TRBD1	TRBV30	CAWSRFGQGIYTF	TGTGCCTGGAGTCGCTTCGGACAGGGTATCTACACCTTC
NA	TRBJ1-3	NA	TRBV30	CAWGLDSGNTIYF	TGTGCCTGGGGTTTAGACTCTGGAAACACCATATATTTT
few	TRBJ2-3	NA	TRBV15	CATSRGRGVGTDTQYF	TGTGCCACCAGCAGAGGGAGGGGAGTTGGGACAGATACGCAGTATTTT
NA	TRBJ1-2	TRBD1	TRBV6-1	CASSENTGADYGYTF	TGTGCCAGCAGTGAAAACACAGGGGCCGACTATGGCTACACCTTC
once	TRBJ2-3	TRBD2	TRBV9	CASSMGLAGGTSTDTQYF	TGTGCCAGCAGCATGGGACTAGCGGGAGGGACTAGCACAGATACGCAGTATTTT
NA	TRBJ2-7	TRBD1	TRBV11-2	CASSSRGQGFSGGYF	TGTGCCAGCAGCTCGCGAGGACAGGGGTTCAGCGGTGGGTACTTC
NA	TRBJ1-5	TRBD1	TRBV30	CAWSSGTGVQPQHF	TGTGCCTGGTCCTCCGGGACAGGGGTTCAGCCCCAGCATTTT
NA	TRBJ1-2	NA	TRBV5-1	CASASTGKGYTF	TGCGCCAGCGCTAGTACAGGGAAGGGCTACACCTTC
NA	TRBJ1-1	NA	TRBV11-2	CASSPPGGLAAEAFF	TGTGCCAGCAGCCCACCGGGAGGGTTAGCGGCTGAAGCTTTCTTT
once	TRBJ2-7	TRBD2	TRBV11-2	CASSLYGGGEYEQYF	TGTGCCAGCAGCTTATACGGCGGGGGGGAGTACGAGCAGTACTTC
once	TRBJ2-7	NA	TRBV6-5	CASSSSRGAYEQYF	TGTGCCAGCAGTTCTAGCAGGGGAGCCTACGAGCAGTACTTC
NA	TRBJ2-2	TRBD2	TRBV5-4	CASSFRGGSMNTGELFF	TGTGCCAGCAGCTTTCGCGGCGGGAGTATGAACACCGGGGAGCTGTTTTTT
NA	TRBJ2-1	NA	TRBV9	CASSVAASVEEQFF	TGTGCCAGCAGCGTAGCGGCTAGCGTGGAGGAGCAGTTCTTC
NA	TRBJ2-5	NA	TRBV9	CASSYGISVQETQYF	TGTGCCAGCAGCTACGGGATTTCAGTCCAAGAGACCCAGTACTTC
few	TRBJ2-7	TRBD2	TRBV6-5	CASSYFASGSGEQYF	TGTGCCAGCAGTTACTTCGCTAGCGGGAGTGGCGAGCAGTACTTC
NA	TRBJ1-2	NA	TRBV4-2	CASSQDRSYDYGYTF	TGTGCCAGCAGCCAAGACCGGTCGTACGACTATGGCTACACCTTC
NA	TRBJ2-7	TRBD2	TRBV7-9	CASSWGLAGGEQYF	TGTGCCAGCAGCTGGGGACTAGCGGGAGGTGAGCAGTACTTC
NA	TRBJ2-5	TRBD1	TRBV7-2	CASSVDRGETQYF	TGTGCCAGCAGCGTGGACAGGGGAGAGACCCAGTACTTC
few	TRBJ2-3	TRBD2	TRBV15	CATSTLSSGRAPTQYF	TGTGCCACCAGCACCTTATCTAGCGGGAGGGCCCCTACGCAGTATTTT
NA	TRBJ2-2	TRBD2	TRBV9	CASSVYGGVNTGELFF	TGTGCCAGCAGCGTCTACGGGGGGGTGAACACCGGGGAGCTGTTTTTT
NA	TRBJ2-7	NA	TRBV5-4	CASSPPRGASREQYF	TGTGCCAGCAGCCCACCCCGGGGGGCGTCTCGCGAGCAGTACTTC